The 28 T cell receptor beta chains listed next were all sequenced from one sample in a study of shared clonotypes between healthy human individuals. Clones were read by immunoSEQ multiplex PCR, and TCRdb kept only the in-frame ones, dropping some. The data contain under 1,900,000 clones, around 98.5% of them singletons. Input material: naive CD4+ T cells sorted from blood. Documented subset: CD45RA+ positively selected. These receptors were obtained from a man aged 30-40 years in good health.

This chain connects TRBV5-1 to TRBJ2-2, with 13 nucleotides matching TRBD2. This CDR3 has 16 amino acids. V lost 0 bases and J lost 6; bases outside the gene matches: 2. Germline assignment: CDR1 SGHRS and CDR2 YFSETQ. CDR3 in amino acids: CASSLGTSGSPGELFF. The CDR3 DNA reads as TGCGCCAGCAGCTTGGGGACTAGCGGGAGCCCCGGGGAGCTGTTTTTT.

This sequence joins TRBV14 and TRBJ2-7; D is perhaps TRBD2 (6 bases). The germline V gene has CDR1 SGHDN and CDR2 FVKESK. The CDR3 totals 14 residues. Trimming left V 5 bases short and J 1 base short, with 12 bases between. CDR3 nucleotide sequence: TGTGCCAGCAGCGGCCCCGGGGGATCCTACGAGCAGTACTTC. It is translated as CASSGPGGSYEQYF.

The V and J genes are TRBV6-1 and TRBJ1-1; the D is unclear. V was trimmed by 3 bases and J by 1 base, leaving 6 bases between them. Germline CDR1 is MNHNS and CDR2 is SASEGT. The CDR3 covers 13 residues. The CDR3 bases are TGTGCCAGCAGTGATGCGCGGAACACTGAAGCTTTCTTT. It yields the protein CASSDARNTEAFF.

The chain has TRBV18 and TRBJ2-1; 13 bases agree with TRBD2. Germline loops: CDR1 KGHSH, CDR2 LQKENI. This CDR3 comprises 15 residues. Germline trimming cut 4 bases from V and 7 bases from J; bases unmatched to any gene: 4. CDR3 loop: CASSLRLAGGNEQFF. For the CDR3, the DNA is TGTGCCAGCTCACTAAGACTAGCGGGAGGTAATGAGCAGTTCTTC.

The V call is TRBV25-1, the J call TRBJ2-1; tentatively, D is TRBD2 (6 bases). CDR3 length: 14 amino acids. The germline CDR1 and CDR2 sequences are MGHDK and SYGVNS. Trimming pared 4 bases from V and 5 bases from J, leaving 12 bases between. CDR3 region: CASSATGLNNEQFF. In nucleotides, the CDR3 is TGTGCCAGCAGTGCCACGGGACTTAACAATGAGCAGTTCTTC.

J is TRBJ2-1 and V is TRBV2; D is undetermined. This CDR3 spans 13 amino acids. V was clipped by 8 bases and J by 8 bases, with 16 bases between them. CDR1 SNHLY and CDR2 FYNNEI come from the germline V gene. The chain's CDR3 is CASLRLYPDEQFF. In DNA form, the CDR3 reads TGTGCCAGCTTACGACTTTACCCGGATGAGCAGTTCTTC. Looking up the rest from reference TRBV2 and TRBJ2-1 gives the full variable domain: EPEVTQTPSHQVTQMGQEVILRCVPISNHLYFYWYRQILGQKVEFLVSFYNNEISEKSEIFDDQFSVERPDGSNFTLKIRSTKLEDSAMYFCASLRLYPDEQFFGPGTRLTVL.

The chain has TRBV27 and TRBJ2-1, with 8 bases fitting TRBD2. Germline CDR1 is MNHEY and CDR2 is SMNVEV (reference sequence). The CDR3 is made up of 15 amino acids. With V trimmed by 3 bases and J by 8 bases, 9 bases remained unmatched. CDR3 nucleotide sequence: TGTGCCAGCAGTTTTGGGAGTAGCGGGATGGATGAGCAGTTCTTC. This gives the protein CASSFGSSGMDEQFF.

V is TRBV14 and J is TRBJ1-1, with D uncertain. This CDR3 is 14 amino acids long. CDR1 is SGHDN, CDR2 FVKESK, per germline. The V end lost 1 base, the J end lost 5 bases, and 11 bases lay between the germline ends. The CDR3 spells CASSQAGFWTEAFF. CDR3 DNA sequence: TGTGCCAGCAGCCAAGCTGGGTTTTGGACTGAAGCTTTCTTT.

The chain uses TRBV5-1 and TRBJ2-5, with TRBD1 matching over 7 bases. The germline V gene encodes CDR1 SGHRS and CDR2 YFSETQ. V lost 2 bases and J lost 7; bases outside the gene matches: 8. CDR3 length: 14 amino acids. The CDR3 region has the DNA TGCGCCAGCAGCTTCGGACAGGATGTTGGGACCCAGTACTTC. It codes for CASSFGQDVGTQYF.

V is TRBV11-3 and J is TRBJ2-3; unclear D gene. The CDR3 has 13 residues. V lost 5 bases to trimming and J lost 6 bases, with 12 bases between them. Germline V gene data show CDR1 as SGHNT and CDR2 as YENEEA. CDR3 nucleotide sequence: TGTGCCAGCAGCCCCCCCGGAGCGGATACGCAGTATTTT. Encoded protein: CASSPPGADTQYF.

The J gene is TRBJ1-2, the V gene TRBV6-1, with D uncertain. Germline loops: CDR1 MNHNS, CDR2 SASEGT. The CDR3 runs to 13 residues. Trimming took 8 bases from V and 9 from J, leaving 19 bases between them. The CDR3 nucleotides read TGTGCCAGCCAGACTGCGGCCCGAGCTAGCTACACCTTC. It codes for CASQTAARASYTF.

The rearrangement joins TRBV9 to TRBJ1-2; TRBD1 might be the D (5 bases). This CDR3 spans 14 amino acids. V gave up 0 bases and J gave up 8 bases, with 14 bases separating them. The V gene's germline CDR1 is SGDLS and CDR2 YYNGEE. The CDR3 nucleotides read TGTGCCAGCAGCGTAGCTACGGAGGGGAAAGGCTACACCTTC. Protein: CASSVATEGKGYTF.

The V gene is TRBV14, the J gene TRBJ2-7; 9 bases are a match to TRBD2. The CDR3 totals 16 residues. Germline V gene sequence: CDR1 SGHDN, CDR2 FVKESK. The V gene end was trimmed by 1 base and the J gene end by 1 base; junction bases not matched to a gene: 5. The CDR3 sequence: CASSQGPGLASYEQYF. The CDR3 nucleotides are TGTGCCAGCAGCCAAGGGCCGGGACTAGCTTCCTACGAGCAGTACTTC.

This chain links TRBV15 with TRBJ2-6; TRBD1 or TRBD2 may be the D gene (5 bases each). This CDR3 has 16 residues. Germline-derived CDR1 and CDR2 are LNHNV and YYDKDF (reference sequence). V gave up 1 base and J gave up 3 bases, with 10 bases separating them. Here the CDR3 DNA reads TGTGCCACCAGCAGAGTCGGGACGGTTGGGGCCAACGTCCTGACTTTC. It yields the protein CATSRVGTVGANVLTF.

The CDR3 region has the DNA TGTGCCAGCAACCCACTCACAGATACGCAGTATTTT. This codes for CASNPLTDTQYF. The chain combines TRBV7-9 with TRBJ2-3, with D unclear. CDR3 size: 12 residues. The V end was cut by 7 bases, the J end by 2 bases, with 7 bases between. Germline values: CDR1 SEHNR, CDR2 FQNEAQ (reference sequence).

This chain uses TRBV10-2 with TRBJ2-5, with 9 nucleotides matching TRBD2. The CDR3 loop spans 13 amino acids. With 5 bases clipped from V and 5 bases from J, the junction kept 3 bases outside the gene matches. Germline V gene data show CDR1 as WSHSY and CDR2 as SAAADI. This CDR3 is CASSLAGRETQYF. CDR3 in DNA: TGCGCCAGCAGTCTAGCGGGACGGGAGACCCAGTACTTC.

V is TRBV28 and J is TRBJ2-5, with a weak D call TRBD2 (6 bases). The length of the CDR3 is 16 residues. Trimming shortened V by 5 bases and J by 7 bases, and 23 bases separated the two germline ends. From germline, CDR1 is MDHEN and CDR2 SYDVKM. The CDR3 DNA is TGTGCCAGCAGTCCGGAGGGTGCCCCGCGTTCGGGGACCCAGTACTTC. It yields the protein CASSPEGAPRSGTQYF. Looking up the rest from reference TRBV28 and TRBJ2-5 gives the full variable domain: DVKVTQSSRYLVKRTGEKVFLECVQDMDHENMFWYRQDPGLGLRLIYFSYDVKMKEKGDIPEGYSVSREKKERFSLILESASTNQTSMYLCASSPEGAPRSGTQYFGPGTRLLVL.

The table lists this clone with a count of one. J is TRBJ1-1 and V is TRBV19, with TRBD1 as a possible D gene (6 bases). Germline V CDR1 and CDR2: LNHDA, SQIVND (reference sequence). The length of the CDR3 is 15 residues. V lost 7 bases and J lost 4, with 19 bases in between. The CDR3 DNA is TGTGCCAGTACCGTAACCCTCACAGGGACCACTGAAGCTTTCTTT. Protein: CASTVTLTGTTEAFF.

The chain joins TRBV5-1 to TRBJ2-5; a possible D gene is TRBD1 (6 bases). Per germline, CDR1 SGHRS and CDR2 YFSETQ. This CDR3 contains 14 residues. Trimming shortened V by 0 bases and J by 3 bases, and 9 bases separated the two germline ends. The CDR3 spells CASSLVTGKETQYF. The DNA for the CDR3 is TGCGCCAGCAGCTTGGTAACAGGGAAAGAGACCCAGTACTTC.

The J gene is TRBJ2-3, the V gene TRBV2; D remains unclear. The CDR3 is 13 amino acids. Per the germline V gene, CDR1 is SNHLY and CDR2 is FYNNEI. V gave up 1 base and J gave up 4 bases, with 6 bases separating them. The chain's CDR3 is CASSEVLADTQYF. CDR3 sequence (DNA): TGTGCCAGCAGTGAAGTTCTCGCAGATACGCAGTATTTT.

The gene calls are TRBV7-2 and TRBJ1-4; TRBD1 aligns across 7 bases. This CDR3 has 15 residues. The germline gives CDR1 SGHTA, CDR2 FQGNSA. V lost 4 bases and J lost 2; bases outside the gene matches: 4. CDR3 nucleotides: TGTGCCAGCAGCTCCCTGGACAGGACTAATGAAAAACTGTTTTTT. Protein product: CASSSLDRTNEKLFF.

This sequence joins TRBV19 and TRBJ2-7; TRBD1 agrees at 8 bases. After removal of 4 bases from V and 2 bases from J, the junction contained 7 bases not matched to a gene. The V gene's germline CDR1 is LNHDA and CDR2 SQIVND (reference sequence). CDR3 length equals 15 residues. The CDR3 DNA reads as TGTGCCAGTAGTACAGACAGGGGAAAAACCTACGAGCAGTACTTC. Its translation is CASSTDRGKTYEQYF.

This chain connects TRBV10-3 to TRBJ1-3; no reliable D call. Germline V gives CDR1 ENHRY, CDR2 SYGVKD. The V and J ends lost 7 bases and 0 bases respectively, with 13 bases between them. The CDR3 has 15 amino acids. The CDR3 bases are TGTGCCATCACCCCGACGGCGTTCTCTGGAAACACCATATATTTT. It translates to CAITPTAFSGNTIYF.

CDR3 amino acids: CASSPLAAGASTDTQYF. DNA for the CDR3: TGTGCCAGCTCACCACTAGCAGCGGGGGCTAGCACAGATACGCAGTATTTT. The chain joins TRBV18 to TRBJ2-3; 8 bases are a match to TRBD2. The CDR3 is 17 amino acids. V lost 1 base and J lost 0; bases outside the gene matches: 6. Germline V lookup: CDR1 KGHSH, CDR2 LQKENI.

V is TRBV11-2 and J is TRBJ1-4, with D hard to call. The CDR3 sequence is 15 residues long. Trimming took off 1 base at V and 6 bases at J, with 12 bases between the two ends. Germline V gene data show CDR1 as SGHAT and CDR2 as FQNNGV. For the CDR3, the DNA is TGTGCCAGCAGCTTAGCCTTGGGTAGTTATGAAAAACTGTTTTTT. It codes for CASSLALGSYEKLFF.

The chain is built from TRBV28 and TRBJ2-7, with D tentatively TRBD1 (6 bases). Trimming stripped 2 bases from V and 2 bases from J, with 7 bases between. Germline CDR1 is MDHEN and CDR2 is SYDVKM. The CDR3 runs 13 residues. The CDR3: CASSLDRTYEQYF. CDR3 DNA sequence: TGTGCCAGCAGTTTAGACAGGACCTACGAGCAGTACTTC.

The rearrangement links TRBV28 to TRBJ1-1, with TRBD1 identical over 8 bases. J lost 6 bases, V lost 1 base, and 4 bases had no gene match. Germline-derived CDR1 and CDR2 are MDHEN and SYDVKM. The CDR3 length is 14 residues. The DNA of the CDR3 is TGTGCCAGCAGTTTATCAGGGGGCGCCGCTGAAGCTTTCTTT. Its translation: CASSLSGGAAEAFF.

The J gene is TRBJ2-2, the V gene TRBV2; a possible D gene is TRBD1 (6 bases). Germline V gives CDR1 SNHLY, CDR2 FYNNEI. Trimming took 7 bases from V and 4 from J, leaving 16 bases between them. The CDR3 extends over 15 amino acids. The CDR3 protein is CASKEDSWGTGELFF. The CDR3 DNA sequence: TGTGCCAGCAAAGAGGACAGTTGGGGCACCGGGGAGCTGTTTTTT. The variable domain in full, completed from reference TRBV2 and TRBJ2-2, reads EPEVTQTPSHQVTQMGQEVILRCVPISNHLYFYWYRQILGQKVEFLVSFYNNEISEKSEIFDDQFSVERPDGSNFTLKIRSTKLEDSAMYFCASKEDSWGTGELFFGEGSRLTVL.